This T cell receptor (beta chain) was recovered during a study of T cell responses to AZD1222 COVID-19 vaccine. General observations from the study: Regions 160-218 and 743-854 held dominance among vaccine-associated CD4 TCRs, which spanned spike.

The data were produced by immunoSEQ multiplex PCR, yet TCRdb's version contains in-frame clones alone and is incomplete. This sample has about 130,000 clones, with roughly 94% found just once. In germline, CDR1 is ENHRY, CDR2 SYGVKD. J gave up 4 bases and V 6 bases, and 2 bases lay outside the gene matches. CDR3 length equals 12 residues. This clone was seen only a few times. Its antigen is as yet unknown. The sample here was peripheral blood, taken on day 0 of AZD1222 vaccination. This receptor was taken from an adult in good health. The rearrangement joins TRBV10-3 to TRBJ2-7; TRBD1 matches 8 bases. The CDR3 here is CAIRGTGYEQYF. CDR3 DNA: TGTGCCATCAGGGGGACAGGTTACGAGCAGTACTTC.